Detailed here is one T cell receptor (beta chain). Its antigen is unidentified. This sample was taken from a study of T-cell reconstitution after alpha-beta-depleted transplantation in children. Overall study findings and caveats: Where alpha-beta T cells came from about two months after transplant was reportedly several hundred expanded graft clones. One year after transplant, T-cell counts and diversity came mostly from newly produced T cells. Some patients' high day-60 TCRbeta diversity was attributed to recipient cells surviving conditioning.

As it was prepared, the TCRbeta library received unique molecular identifiers. In TCRdb, the PCR reads were re-called with MiXCR into one record per CDR3 protein. The data show around 500,000 distinct CDR3 sequences, more than 20% seen once. This material consisted of PBMCs, mostly from graft donor cells, taken 360 days after TCRalphabeta/CD19-depleted stem cell transplant. The receptor comes from a boy in the first two years of life who had a stem cell transplant for acute myeloid leukemia, so the T cells may come from the graft donor.

CDR3: CASTLGTGTDTQYF. Here the CDR3 DNA reads TGTGCCAGTACCTTAGGTACGGGGACAGATACGCAGTATTTT. J is TRBJ2-3 and V is TRBV6-1, with a weak D call TRBD2 (5 bases). Germline CDR1 is MNHNS and CDR2 is SASEGT. Between the trimmed V and J ends, which lost 9 bases and 3 bases, there was a span of 16 bases. The CDR3 is 14 amino acids.